Described below is a single TCR beta chain sequence and its context. What it binds is not known. This sample is drawn from a study of shared clonotypes between healthy human individuals. The study, taken as a whole, reports: In general, naive subsets displayed greater estimated richness than memory subsets did. Sampling covered nothing but blood. Tissue TCR repertoires likely differ from those found in blood. The naive CD4 repertoires of several donors were compared, and roughly 5% of clonotypes were shared.

With 2 bases removed from V and 0 bases from J, the gap between germline ends came to 11 bases. The CDR3 is 17 amino acids. The germline gives CDR1 SGHAT, CDR2 FQNNGV. Authors' analysis steps: As immunoSEQ supplied junction-only sequences (without quality scores), filtering differed. Generated by immunoSEQ multiplex PCR, the TCRdb table keeps only in-frame clones and is missing some. D and trimming were read from the DNA, whereas the V and J calls and clone size are those reported in that table. Of 2 million to 3 million clones detected, more than 85% appear once; the ten largest clones hold roughly 0.39%.

Sequences were obtained from naive CD4+ T cells from PBMCs. Indicated subset: CD45RA+ positively selected. This chain links TRBV11-2 with TRBJ2-6; D unresolved. This clonotype originated in a man between 18 and 35 years old in good health. Some clones in this sample may be carry-over from other donors' samples. The CDR3 sequence: CASSLTFRASGANVLTF. The CDR3 bases are TGTGCCAGCAGCTTAACGTTTAGAGCCTCTGGGGCCAACGTCCTGACTTTC.